This TCR beta chain derives from a study of T cell responses to AZD1222 COVID-19 vaccine. V lost 3 bases and J lost 0, with 12 bases in between. Germline V gene lookup returns CDR1 MNHNS and CDR2 SASEGT. The CDR3 contains 16 residues. This table comes from immunoSEQ multiplex PCR, and its TCRdb copy is limited to in-frame clones, with some not included. This table holds about 130,000 clones, 70% to 90% found once. Study-wide results and limits: Baseline seropositivity occurred in only a handful of AZD1222 recipients. After the peak T cell response, and only then, were repertoires sampled. Donors were chiefly white British, with a greater number of females, and clonal diversity was perhaps underestimated.

This clone was recorded only once. As yet, its antigen is unknown. The clonotype comes from an adult who received the MenACWY meningococcal vaccine as a control. The sequencing used peripheral blood, collected 28 days after the second dose of the MenACWY control vaccine. V usage is TRBV6-1 and J usage is TRBJ1-5; D unresolved. This CDR3 reads CASSDGRLHSNQPQHF. CDR3 coding DNA: TGTGCCAGCAGTGACGGACGGCTACATAGCAATCAGCCCCAGCATTTT.